This paragraph reports one T cell receptor (beta chain). Its antigen remains unidentified. At one end the junction does not follow the germline gene, possibly because of a read error. The sample originates from a study of CD8+CD57+ T cells in acquired aplastic anemia. Notes on the study in general: Patients and controls shared twenty-nine CD8+ CDR3 sequences. Patients and controls had CD8+ Simpson's diversity values that were not significantly distinct.

The TCR beta profiling, which covered VDJ combination and CDR3 sequence, was carried out using genomic DNA as the template. TCRdb recomputed calls from the reads with MiXCR, one row per CDR3 protein. The sample has around 180,000 distinct CDR3 sequences, around 65% seen once; the top ten hold around 45%. This CDR3 has 15 amino acids. CDR1 SGHTS and CDR2 YDEGEE come from the germline V gene. The receptor's source is a human donor with severe aplastic anemia or a healthy control (not recorded which). The V gene is TRBV5-8, the J gene TRBJ1-5, with 9 bases lining up with TRBD1. The specimen was sorted CD4+, CD8+, or CD8+CD57+ T cells (not recorded which) from PBMCs. CDR3 coding DNA: TGTGTCAGCAGCCAGGGACAGGGAGCTTATCAGCCCCAGCATTTT. Encoded protein: CVSSQGQGAYQPQHF.